Described below is a single TCR beta chain sequence and its context. Profiling relied on immunoSEQ multiplex PCR, and the TCRdb table lists in-frame clones only, not all of them. The table has approximately 150,000 clones, approximately 79% seen once; the top ten hold 2.4%. This CDR3 is 17 amino acids long. Germline CDR1 reads MNHEY; CDR2 reads SMNVEV (reference sequence). Unmatched junction bases numbered 10, after V lost 0 bases and J lost 3 bases. Enrolled through a virtual design, the participants were between roughly 18 and 90 years of age and came from about two dozen US areas. The data originate from a study of blood T cell repertoires in COVID-19. Study summary: The origin of the acute and convalescent COVID-19 samples was the United States, Italy and Spain. Nucleic acid was either cDNA or gDNA, and it came from T cells, B-cell-depleted T cells, or PBMCs.

The rearrangement joins TRBV27 to TRBJ2-5; 7 bases agree with TRBD2. The clonotype was recovered from a man aged 40-50 years with acute COVID-19. The sample consisted of PBMCs or T cells enriched from blood (not recorded which). The CDR3 spells CASSLSFSTSAEETQYF. The CDR3 DNA is TGTGCCAGCAGTTTATCCTTTTCCACTAGCGCCGAAGAGACCCAGTACTTC.